The rows below give T cell receptor beta chains drawn from one sample of a study of blood T cells in healthy people across ages. From the 5' RACE reads, TCRdb called clonotypes with MiXCR, one entry per CDR3 protein. The sample consists of 750,000 to 950,000 distinct CDR3 sequences, about 27% of them appearing once. The same data also went into a second study, on T cells of mothers and their children.

Specimen: blood. The receptors here all came from a woman between 40 and 50 years old in good health. Both conserved end residues are part of each CDR3. Each record gives: D gene, V gene, J gene, clone size, CDR3 DNA, CDR3 protein. A D gene is named only where the DNA matches it firmly. Clone sizes are given selectively: once, few, many, or a class where the clone is expanded.

TRBD1	TRBV29-1	TRBJ1-2	few	TGCAGCGTTGCGCGGGACAGGGGTAATGCTTACACCTTC	CSVARDRGNAYTF
NA	TRBV5-6	TRBJ1-1	NA	TGTGCCAGCACCGGTGGGTGGGTTCGTGAGGACACTGAAGCTTTCTTT	CASTGGWVREDTEAFF
NA	TRBV29-1	TRBJ2-1	NA	TGCAGCGTTGAAATCTACGAGCAGTTCTTC	CSVEIYEQFF
NA	TRBV3-1	TRBJ2-3	NA	TGTGCCAGCAGCCAAGATCGGCAGCCTTATACGCAGTATTTT	CASSQDRQPYTQYF
TRBD2	TRBV9	TRBJ2-1	few	TGTGCCAGCAGCTTTACTAGCGGGGGCTGGCTTAATGAGCAGTTCTTC	CASSFTSGGWLNEQFF
TRBD1	TRBV7-6	TRBJ1-1	many	TGTGCCAGCAGCTTAGTGGGACAGCGTAACACTGAAGCTTTCTTT	CASSLVGQRNTEAFF
TRBD1	TRBV5-1	TRBJ2-7	NA	TGCGCCAGCAGCTCACAGGACAGGGGACAGCGCGAGCAGTACTTC	CASSSQDRGQREQYF
TRBD1	TRBV6-1	TRBJ1-1	few	TGTGCCAGCAGTGAAACAGGGGCGGGCACTGAAGCTTTCTTT	CASSETGAGTEAFF
NA	TRBV28	TRBJ2-1	NA	TGTGCCAGCAGTTCCCCGACGAGCAACCCTTACTACAATGAGCAGTTCTTC	CASSSPTSNPYYNEQFF
NA	TRBV20-1	TRBJ1-6	few	TGCTCTGCGGATTCACCCCTCCACTTT	CSADSPLHF
NA	TRBV6-2/TRBV6-3	TRBJ1-1	NA	TGTGCCAGCAGTTACGACCGTACTGAAGCTTTCTTT	CASSYDRTEAFF
NA	TRBV7-2	TRBJ2-4	many	TGTGCCAGCAGCTTAGTTTCCCAGGGCTTTAAAAACATTCAGTACTTC	CASSLVSQGFKNIQYF
NA	TRBV14	TRBJ2-7	NA	TGTGCCAGCAGCCTTGAAACTTTAGGCTACGAGCAGTACTTC	CASSLETLGYEQYF
TRBD2	TRBV6-8	TRBJ2-1	NA	TGTGCCAGCAGTTACTCGAGGCTAGCGGGCAATGAGCAGTTCTTC	CASSYSRLAGNEQFF
NA	TRBV3-1	TRBJ2-7	NA	TGTGCCAGCAGCCTTAGGAACAGGGAGGCTCTTTTCGAGCAGTACTTC	CASSLRNREALFEQYF
TRBD1	TRBV5-1	TRBJ2-7	many	TGCGCCAGCAGCCCGCGACAGGGTTTGGACGACGAGCAGTACTTC	CASSPRQGLDDEQYF
NA	TRBV7-2	TRBJ1-2	NA	TGTGCCGGCAGCTCCCCCGGCAGCCCAAAGGGCTATGGCTACACCTTC	CAGSSPGSPKGYGYTF
TRBD1	TRBV9	TRBJ2-1	NA	TGTGCCAGCAGCGTCTCCGGGACAGCCAGCTCCTACAATGAACAGTTCTTC	CASSVSGTASSYNEQFF
NA	TRBV6-2/TRBV6-3	TRBJ1-1	few	TGTGCCACCGGGAGGCGGCACACTGAAGCTTTCTTT	CATGRRHTEAFF
TRBD2	TRBV6-5	TRBJ2-5	NA	TGTGCCAGCAGTTCCGGACTAGCGGGGAACCCGGGGGTAGAGACCCAGTACTTC	CASSSGLAGNPGVETQYF
NA	TRBV20-1	TRBJ2-3	NA	TGCAGTGCTAGACTAGCAAGTAGCACAGATACGCAGTATTTT	CSARLASSTDTQYF
NA	TRBV7-2	TRBJ2-5	NA	TGTGCCAGCAGCCCAACCTACAGGGAATCGGAGACCCAGTACTTC	CASSPTYRESETQYF
NA	TRBV4-3	TRBJ1-1	few	TGCGCCAGCAGCCAAGCGACTGTCGATAGGGCTTTCTTT	CASSQATVDRAFF
TRBD1	TRBV7-2	TRBJ1-4	many	TGTGCCAGCAGCTCCCGGGACAGGGGTACAACTAATGAAAAACTGTTTTTT	CASSSRDRGTTNEKLFF
NA	TRBV12-3/TRBV12-4	TRBJ1-3	NA	TGTGCCAGCAGTCTACAGGCCAACTCTGGAAACACCATATATTTT	CASSLQANSGNTIYF
TRBD1	TRBV7-9	TRBJ1-4	NA	TGTGCCAGCAGCTTAGCCCGGGGACAGGGGACTAATGAAAAACTGTTTTTT	CASSLARGQGTNEKLFF
TRBD1	TRBV7-2	TRBJ1-2	few	TGTGCCAGCAGCTCCGACCAGGGGGGACAGGCTGATGGCTACACCTTC	CASSSDQGGQADGYTF
NA	TRBV7-9	TRBJ1-1	NA	TGTGCCAGCAGCTTAGTTTGGTTACAGAACACTGAAGCTTTCTTT	CASSLVWLQNTEAFF
TRBD2	TRBV20-1	TRBJ2-7	NA	TGCAGTGCTAGACTACCGGGGAGCGGGGGGGCCTACGAGCAGTACTTC	CSARLPGSGGAYEQYF
NA	TRBV7-2	TRBJ2-7	NA	TGTGCCAGCAGCTTAAACGGGGGCGCGTACGAGCAGTACTTC	CASSLNGGAYEQYF
NA	TRBV4-1	TRBJ2-5	NA	TGCGCCAGCAGCCCGTGGGGATTTCAAGAGACCCAGTACTTC	CASSPWGFQETQYF
NA	TRBV7-9	TRBJ2-5	NA	TGTGCCAGCAGCTTAAACTTCCCGCAGTACTTC	CASSLNFPQYF
TRBD1	TRBV7-2	TRBJ1-5	NA	TGTGCCAGCAGCTTAGGAACAGGGGCAGGTAGCAATCAGCCCGAGCATTTT	CASSLGTGAGSNQPEHF
NA	TRBV20-1	TRBJ2-3	many	TGCAGTGGGGGGCCAAGCACAGATACGCAGTATTTT	CSGGPSTDTQYF
TRBD1	TRBV7-2	TRBJ1-2	NA	TGTGCCAGCAGCCGAGTTCTTACAGGGGACTATGGCTACACCTTC	CASSRVLTGDYGYTF
NA	TRBV4-1	TRBJ1-6	many	TGCGCCAGCAGCTTATTCCACAGTGACAGCTCCTATAATTCACCCCTCCACTTT	CASSLFHSDSSYNSPLHF